This TCR beta chain was found in a study of cytomegalovirus exposure and HLA in healthy donors. General observations from the study: It was reported that TCR beta sequences correctly inferred the HLA-A and HLA-B alleles for most subjects.

Amplification used 60 Vbeta primers and 13 Jbeta primers. Here immunoSEQ multiplex PCR was the method, and the copy in TCRdb shows in-frame clones only, minus some. The table shows 55,000 to 70,000 clones, with 55% to 75% occurring only once. With regard to this clone: Its target is unknown.

Looked up from germline, CDR1 is SGHRS and CDR2 is YFSETQ. V gave up 7 bases and J gave up 6 bases; unmatched junction bases: 5. The CDR3 consists of 14 residues. This TCR came from a man aged 40-55 years in good health and CMV-seropositive. Input material: PBMCs. V and J are TRBV5-1 and TRBJ2-3; 13 bases map to TRBD2. The CDR3 DNA reads as TGCGCCAGCTCTGGACTAGCGGGAGCGGATACGCAGTATTTT. Its translation is CASSGLAGADTQYF. The variable domain in full, with the rest retrieved from reference TRBV5-1 and TRBJ2-3, is KAGVTQTPRYLIKTRGQQVTLSCSPISGHRSVSWYQQTPGQGLQFLFEYFSETQRNKGNFPGRFSGRQFSNSRSEMNVSTLELGDSALYLCASSGLAGADTQYFGPGTRLTVL.